Listed below are T cell receptor beta chains from one sample, sequenced in a study of naive and memory T cell subsets. TCRdb reprocessed the UMI-ligation and nested PCR reads with MiXCR, giving one entry per CDR3 protein. The sample has roughly 100,000 distinct CDR3 sequences, roughly 10% seen once; the top ten hold 0.12% to 0.15%. Material: naive CD4+ T cells from blood. These receptors were obtained from a human donor in good health. The CDR3 runs from the conserved cysteine through the conserved F or W. The D gene is left open where the match is weak. Clone sizes are given selectively: once, few, many, or a class where the clone is expanded.

>.|TRBV14|TRBJ2-3|many
CASSLAGPDTQYF
TGTGCCAGCAGCCTGGCGGGACCAGATACGCAGTATTTT
>.|TRBV7-9|TRBJ2-1|.
CASSRLGLGATYNEQFF
TGTGCCAGCTCGCGGTTGGGTCTGGGGGCTACCTACAATGAGCAGTTCTTC
>TRBD1|TRBV29-1|TRBJ1-6|.
CSVGDRVDSPLHF
TGCAGCGTCGGTGACAGGGTTGATTCACCCCTCCACTTT
>TRBD2|TRBV10-3|TRBJ2-1|few
CAISYTGGGGYEQFF
TGTGCCATCAGTTATACGGGGGGGGGCGGATATGAGCAGTTCTTC
>.|TRBV7-9|TRBJ1-2|few
CASSLGPQNRGYGYTF
TGTGCCAGCAGCCTGGGACCTCAGAATCGCGGCTATGGCTACACCTTC
>.|TRBV7-2|TRBJ2-3|.
CASSLAGVTTDTQYF
TGTGCCAGCAGCTTAGCAGGGGTGACCACAGATACGCAGTATTTT
>TRBD2|TRBV6-2/TRBV6-3|TRBJ2-7|few
CASSQGTSGTYEQYF
TGTGCCAGCAGCCAGGGGACTAGCGGGACGTACGAGCAGTACTTC
>.|TRBV7-3|TRBJ1-1|.
CASSFDRTEAFF
TGTGCCAGCAGCTTCGACAGGACTGAAGCTTTCTTT
>.|TRBV12-3/TRBV12-4|TRBJ2-2|few
CASRSDRRSTGELFF
TGTGCCAGCAGGTCAGACAGGAGGAGCACCGGGGAGCTGTTTTTT
>.|TRBV7-2|TRBJ2-7|.
CASSLRQSAYEQYF
TGTGCCAGCAGCTTACGCCAGAGCGCCTACGAGCAGTACTTC
>TRBD2|TRBV6-6|TRBJ2-7|.
CASSYSGTTYEQYF
TGTGCCAGCAGTTACTCCGGGACTACCTACGAGCAGTACTTC
>.|TRBV6-1|TRBJ1-5|.
CASEISNQPQHF
TGTGCCAGCGAGATTAGCAATCAGCCCCAGCATTTT
>.|TRBV7-2|TRBJ2-4|few
CASSFDRVTVKNIQYF
TGTGCCAGCAGCTTTGATAGGGTTACGGTCAAAAACATTCAGTACTTC
>.|TRBV19|TRBJ1-6|.
CASSIDRHSGNSPLHF
TGTGCCAGTAGTATAGATCGGCACAGCGGCAATTCACCCCTCCACTTT
>TRBD2|TRBV7-2|TRBJ2-1|many
CASSRLAGGHSEQFF
TGTGCCAGCAGCCGACTAGCGGGAGGGCACAGTGAGCAGTTCTTC
>TRBD2|TRBV9|TRBJ2-2|many
CASSVAPSGGGGELFF
TGTGCCAGCAGCGTAGCCCCTAGCGGGGGTGGCGGGGAGCTGTTTTTT
>.|TRBV14|TRBJ1-6|few
CASSPYRVSPLHF
TGTGCCAGCAGCCCGTACAGGGTATCACCCCTCCACTTT
>TRBD2|TRBV12-3/TRBV12-4|TRBJ2-7|many
CASSPTPGLAASYEQYF
TGTGCCAGCAGTCCGACGCCGGGACTAGCGGCCTCCTACGAGCAGTACTTC
>.|TRBV12-3/TRBV12-4|TRBJ1-5|.
CASSSRAGGQPQHF
TGTGCCAGCAGCAGCCGGGCCGGGGGCCAGCCCCAGCATTTT
>.|TRBV12-3/TRBV12-4|TRBJ2-7|.
CASSRQSSAEQYF
TGTGCCAGCAGCAGACAGTCCTCTGCCGAGCAGTACTTC
>TRBD1|TRBV5-8|TRBJ1-2|few
CASSLDRGPGYTF
TGTGCCAGCAGCTTGGACAGGGGGCCTGGCTACACCTTC
>.|TRBV7-2|TRBJ1-1|.
CASSLGDTLNTEAFF
TGTGCCAGCAGCTTAGGGGACACCTTGAACACTGAAGCTTTCTTT
>.|TRBV7-1|TRBJ1-2|many
CASSPQVAGSYDNYGYTF
TGTGCCAGCAGCCCACAGGTCGCCGGTAGCTATGATAACTATGGCTACACCTTC
>TRBD1|TRBV28|TRBJ1-6|few
CASSSAGTGWSPLHF
TGTGCCAGCAGCTCCGCCGGGACAGGGTGGTCACCCCTCCACTTT
>.|TRBV20-1|TRBJ1-6|.
CSARLQEGLNSPLHF
TGCAGTGCTAGACTCCAAGAGGGTCTTAATTCACCCCTCCACTTT
>.|TRBV7-9|TRBJ2-7|few
CASSPFVLGSNYEQYF
TGTGCCAGCAGCCCGTTCGTTTTGGGCAGCAACTACGAGCAGTACTTC
>.|TRBV7-2|TRBJ2-1|many
CASSFLSFYNEQFF
TGTGCCAGCAGCTTCCTTAGTTTCTACAATGAGCAGTTCTTC
>.|TRBV14|TRBJ2-7|.
CASSHPTVSYEQYF
TGTGCCAGCAGCCACCCGACAGTCTCCTACGAGCAGTACTTC
>.|TRBV30|TRBJ1-2|few
CAWTEGQLVNYGYTF
TGTGCCTGGACCGAGGGGCAGCTTGTTAACTATGGCTACACCTTC
>.|TRBV12-3/TRBV12-4|TRBJ1-2|many
CASSFAEPPTGGGYTF
TGTGCCAGCAGTTTTGCCGAACCCCCCACAGGTGGGGGCTACACCTTC
>.|TRBV6-1|TRBJ1-2|.
CASINGDYGYTF
TGTGCCAGCATCAACGGCGACTATGGCTACACCTTC
>TRBD2|TRBV29-1|TRBJ2-1|.
CSARAGTSGKNEQFF
TGCAGCGCCCGGGCTGGGACTAGCGGAAAAAATGAGCAGTTCTTC
>TRBD1|TRBV19|TRBJ1-5|.
CASSPRTGWDQPQHF
TGTGCCAGTAGCCCCCGGACAGGGTGGGATCAGCCCCAGCATTTT
>.|TRBV6-2/TRBV6-3|TRBJ2-5|.
CASSYRAGASWYF
TGTGCCAGCAGTTACAGGGCCGGAGCGAGCTGGTACTTC
>TRBD2|TRBV6-2/TRBV6-3|TRBJ2-1|.
CASRPGAGGPGSRYNEQFF
TGTGCCAGCAGACCGGGAGCGGGGGGGCCAGGATCGCGCTACAATGAGCAGTTCTTC
>TRBD1|TRBV20-1|TRBJ1-5|.
CSPVGMRTGIYSNQPQHF
TGCAGTCCCGTTGGCATGAGGACAGGGATTTATAGCAATCAGCCCCAGCATTTT
>TRBD2|TRBV20-1|TRBJ2-3|many
CSATRRVSGSDTQYF
TGCAGTGCTACCCGACGAGTTAGCGGGAGTGATACGCAGTATTTT
>TRBD2|TRBV20-1|TRBJ2-7|many
CSASRVGLALEQYF
TGCAGTGCTAGCCGGGTGGGACTAGCTTTGGAGCAGTACTTC